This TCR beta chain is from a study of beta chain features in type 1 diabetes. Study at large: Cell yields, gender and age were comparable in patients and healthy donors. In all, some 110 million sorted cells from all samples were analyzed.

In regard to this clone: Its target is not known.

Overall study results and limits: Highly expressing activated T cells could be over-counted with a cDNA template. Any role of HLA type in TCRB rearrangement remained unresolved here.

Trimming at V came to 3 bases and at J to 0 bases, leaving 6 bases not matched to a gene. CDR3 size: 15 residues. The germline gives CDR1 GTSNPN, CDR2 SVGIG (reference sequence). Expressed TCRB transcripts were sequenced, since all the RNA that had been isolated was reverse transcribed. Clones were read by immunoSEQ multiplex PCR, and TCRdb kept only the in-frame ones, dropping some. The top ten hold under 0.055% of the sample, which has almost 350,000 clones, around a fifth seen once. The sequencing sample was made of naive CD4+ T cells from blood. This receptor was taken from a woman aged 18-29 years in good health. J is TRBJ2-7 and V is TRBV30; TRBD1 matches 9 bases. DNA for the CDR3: TGTGCCTGGAGGCTAGGGGACAGGGCCTCCTACGAGCAGTACTTC. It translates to CAWRLGDRASYEQYF.